Sequencing of this T cell receptor beta chain was carried out in a study of cytomegalovirus exposure and HLA in healthy donors. General study points: In vitro data verified a few CMV-associated chains as specific for CMV antigens.

This CDR3 region has 11 residues. The V end was cut by 7 bases, the J end by 3 bases, with 9 bases between. Looked up from germline, CDR1 is GTSNPN and CDR2 is SVGIG (reference sequence). In the PCR, 60 Vbeta and 13 Jbeta primers were used. Sequencing was performed with immunoSEQ multiplex PCR; in TCRdb, only in-frame clones are kept and a portion is missing. The sample has approximately 150,000 clones; 65% to 80% are singletons. With respect to this clone: No antigen is known for it.

Sequenced: PBMCs. V and J are TRBV30 and TRBJ1-1; tentative D call: TRBD1 (5 bases). The sequence was obtained from a woman aged 35 to 49 in good health and CMV-seropositive. The CDR3 bases are TGTGCCTCAAAAGGGGACACTGAAGCTTTCTTT. This translates into CASKGDTEAFF.